This T cell receptor beta chain is from a study of cytomegalovirus exposure and HLA in healthy donors. The overall study: Samples from HLA-typed donors yielded some 85 million unique TCRs in an early data release.

CDR1 and CDR2 (germline): MGHDK, SYGVNS. CDR3 length: 12 amino acids. V was cut by 6 bases and J by 5 bases, with 11 bases left in between. PCR was performed using 60 Vbeta and 13 Jbeta primers. The protocol was immunoSEQ multiplex PCR, while the TCRdb copy is restricted to in-frame clones and leaves out a portion. Of roughly 200,000 clones in the sample, around 78% were seen once. The sequenced material came from PBMCs. The chain is built from TRBV25-1 and TRBJ2-7; D perhaps matches TRBD2 (6 bases). The origin of this receptor is a man aged 25-40 years in good health and CMV-seronegative. In nucleotides, the CDR3 is TGTGCCAGCAGACTAGCAACGCACGAGCAGTACTTC. It is translated as CASRLATHEQYF.